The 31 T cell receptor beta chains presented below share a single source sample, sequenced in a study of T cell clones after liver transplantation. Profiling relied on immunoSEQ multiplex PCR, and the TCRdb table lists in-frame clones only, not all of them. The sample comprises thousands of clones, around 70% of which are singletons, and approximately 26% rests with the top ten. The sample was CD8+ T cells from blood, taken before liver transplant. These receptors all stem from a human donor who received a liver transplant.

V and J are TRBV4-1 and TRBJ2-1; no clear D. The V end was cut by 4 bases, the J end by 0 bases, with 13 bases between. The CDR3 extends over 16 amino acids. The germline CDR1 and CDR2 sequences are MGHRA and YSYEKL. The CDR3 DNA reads TGCGCCAGCAGCCCACACAACTCAGGCTCCTACAATGAGCAGTTCTTC. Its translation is CASSPHNSGSYNEQFF.

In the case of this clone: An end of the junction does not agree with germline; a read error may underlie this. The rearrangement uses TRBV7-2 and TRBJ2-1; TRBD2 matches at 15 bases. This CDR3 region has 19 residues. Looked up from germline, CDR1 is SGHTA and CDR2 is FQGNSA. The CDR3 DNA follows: TGTGCCGGCAGCTTAGGGGGACTAGCGGGAGGCCCTTCCTACAATGAGCAGTTCTTC. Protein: CAGSLGGLAGGPSYNEQFF.

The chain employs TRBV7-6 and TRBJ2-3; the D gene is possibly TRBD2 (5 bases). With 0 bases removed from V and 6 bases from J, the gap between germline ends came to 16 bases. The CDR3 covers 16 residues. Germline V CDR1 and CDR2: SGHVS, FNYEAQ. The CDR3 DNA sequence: TGTGCCAGCAGCTTAGCCCAAGCGGCCCCGAGTGATACGCAGTATTTT. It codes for CASSLAQAAPSDTQYF.

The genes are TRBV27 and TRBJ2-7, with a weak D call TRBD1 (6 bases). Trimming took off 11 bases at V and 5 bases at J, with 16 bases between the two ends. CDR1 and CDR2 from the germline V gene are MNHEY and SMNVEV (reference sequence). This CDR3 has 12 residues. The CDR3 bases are TGTGCCTCGAGGACAGAGTCCCACGAGCAGTACTTC. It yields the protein CASRTESHEQYF.

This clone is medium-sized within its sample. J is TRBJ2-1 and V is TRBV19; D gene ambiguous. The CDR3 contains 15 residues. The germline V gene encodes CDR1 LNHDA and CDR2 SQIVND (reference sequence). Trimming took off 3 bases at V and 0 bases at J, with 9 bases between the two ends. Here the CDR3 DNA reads TGTGCCAGTAGTATCCAGTGGAGCTCCTACAATGAGCAGTTCTTC. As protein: CASSIQWSSYNEQFF. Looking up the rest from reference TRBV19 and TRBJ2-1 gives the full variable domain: DGGITQSPKYLFRKEGQNVTLSCEQNLNHDAMYWYRQDPGQGLRLIYYSQIVNDFQKGDIAEGYSVSREKKESFPLTVTSAQKNPTAFYLCASSIQWSSYNEQFFGPGTRLTVL.

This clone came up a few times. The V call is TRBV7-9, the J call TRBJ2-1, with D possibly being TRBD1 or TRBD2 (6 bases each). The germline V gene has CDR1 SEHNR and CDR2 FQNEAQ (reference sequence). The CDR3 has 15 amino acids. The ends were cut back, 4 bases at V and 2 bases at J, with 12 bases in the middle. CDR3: CASSSLRGAYNEQFF. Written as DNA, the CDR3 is TGTGCCAGCAGCTCTCTGAGGGGGGCCTACAATGAGCAGTTCTTC. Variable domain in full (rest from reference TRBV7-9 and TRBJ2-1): DTGVSQNPRHKITKRGQNVTFRCDPISEHNRLYWYRQTLGQGPEFLTYFQNEAQLEKSRLLSDRFSAERPKGSFSTLEIQRTEQGDSAMYLCASSSLRGAYNEQFFGPGTRLTVL.

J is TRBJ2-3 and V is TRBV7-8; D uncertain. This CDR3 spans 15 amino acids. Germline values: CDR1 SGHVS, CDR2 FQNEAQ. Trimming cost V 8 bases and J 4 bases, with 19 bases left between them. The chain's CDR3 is CASSTRRALSDTQYF. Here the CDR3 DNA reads TGTGCCAGCTCTACCCGACGGGCTCTTTCAGATACGCAGTATTTT.

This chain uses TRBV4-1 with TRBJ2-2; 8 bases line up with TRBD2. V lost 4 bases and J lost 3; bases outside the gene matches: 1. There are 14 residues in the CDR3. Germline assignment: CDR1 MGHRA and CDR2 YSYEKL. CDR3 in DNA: TGCGCCAGCAGCCCGGGACTAGACACCGGGGAGCTGTTTTTT. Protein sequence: CASSPGLDTGELFF.

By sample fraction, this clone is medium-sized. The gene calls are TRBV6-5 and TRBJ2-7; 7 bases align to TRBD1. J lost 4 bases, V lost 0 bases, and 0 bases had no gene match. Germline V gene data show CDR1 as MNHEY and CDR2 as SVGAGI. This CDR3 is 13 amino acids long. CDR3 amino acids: CASSYSQGYEQYV. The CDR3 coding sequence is TGTGCCAGCAGTTACTCACAGGGGTACGAGCAGTACGTC.

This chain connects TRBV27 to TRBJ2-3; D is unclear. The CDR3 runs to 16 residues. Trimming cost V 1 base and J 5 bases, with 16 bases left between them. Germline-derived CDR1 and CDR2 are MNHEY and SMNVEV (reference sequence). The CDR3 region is CASSLLATNVIDTQYF. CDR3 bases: TGTGCCAGCAGTTTATTAGCAACTAATGTTATAGATACGCAGTATTTT.

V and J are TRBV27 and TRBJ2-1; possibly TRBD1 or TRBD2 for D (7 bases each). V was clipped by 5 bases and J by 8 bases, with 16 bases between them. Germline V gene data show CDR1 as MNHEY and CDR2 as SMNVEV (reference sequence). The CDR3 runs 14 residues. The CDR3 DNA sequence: TGTGCCAGCAGTATGGAGGGAGGGGGCGATGAGCAGTTCTTC. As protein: CASSMEGGGDEQFF.

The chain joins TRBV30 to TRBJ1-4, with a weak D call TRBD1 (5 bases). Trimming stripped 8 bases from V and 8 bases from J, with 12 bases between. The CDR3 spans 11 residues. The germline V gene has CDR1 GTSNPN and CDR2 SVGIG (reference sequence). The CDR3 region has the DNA TGTGCCCGAGAACAGGCCGAAAAACTGTTTTTT. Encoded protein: CAREQAEKLFF.

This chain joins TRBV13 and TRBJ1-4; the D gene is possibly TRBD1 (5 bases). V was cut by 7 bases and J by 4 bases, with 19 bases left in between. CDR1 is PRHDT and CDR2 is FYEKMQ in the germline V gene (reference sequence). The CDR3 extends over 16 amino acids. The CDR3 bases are TGTGCCAGCACCACCGGGGGGTCAGGTTTTAATGAAAAACTGTTTTTT. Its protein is CASTTGGSGFNEKLFF.

The CDR3 DNA is TGTGCCAGCAGTAAACGGGAAGGCGGATACGAGCAGTACGTC. Its translation: CASSKREGGYEQYV. The J gene is TRBJ2-7, the V gene TRBV2, with a possible D match to TRBD2 (5 bases). The CDR3 totals 14 residues. The V end lost 5 bases, the J end lost 4 bases, and 15 bases lay between the germline ends. CDR1 is SNHLY and CDR2 is FYNNEI in the germline V gene.

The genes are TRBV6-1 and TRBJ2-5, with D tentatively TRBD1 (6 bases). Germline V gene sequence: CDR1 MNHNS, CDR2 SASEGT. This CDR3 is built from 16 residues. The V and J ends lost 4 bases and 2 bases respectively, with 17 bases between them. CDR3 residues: CASSVRIYRVQETQYF. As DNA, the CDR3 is TGTGCCAGCAGTGTTAGGATCTACAGGGTTCAAGAGACCCAGTACTTC.

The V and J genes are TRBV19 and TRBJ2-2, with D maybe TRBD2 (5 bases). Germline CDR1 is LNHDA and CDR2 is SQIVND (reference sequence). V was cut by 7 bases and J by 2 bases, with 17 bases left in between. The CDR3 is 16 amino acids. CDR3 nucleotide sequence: TGTGCCAGTACCCTAAGCGGATTCCGAAACACCGGGGAGCTGTTTTTT. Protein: CASTLSGFRNTGELFF.

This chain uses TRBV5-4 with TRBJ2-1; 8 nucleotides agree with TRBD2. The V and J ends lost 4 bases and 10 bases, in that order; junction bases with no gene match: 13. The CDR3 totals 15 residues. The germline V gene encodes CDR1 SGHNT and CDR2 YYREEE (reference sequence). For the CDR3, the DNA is TGTGCCAGCAGCCCTGGGGGACTAGGCCTCGGCGAGCAGTTCTTC. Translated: CASSPGGLGLGEQFF.

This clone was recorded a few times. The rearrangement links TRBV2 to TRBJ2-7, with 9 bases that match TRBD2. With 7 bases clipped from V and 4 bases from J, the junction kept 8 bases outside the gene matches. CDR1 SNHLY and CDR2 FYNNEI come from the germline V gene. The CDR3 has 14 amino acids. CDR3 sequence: CASTRSGRPYEQYV. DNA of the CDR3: TGTGCCAGCACGCGAAGCGGGAGGCCTTACGAGCAGTACGTC.

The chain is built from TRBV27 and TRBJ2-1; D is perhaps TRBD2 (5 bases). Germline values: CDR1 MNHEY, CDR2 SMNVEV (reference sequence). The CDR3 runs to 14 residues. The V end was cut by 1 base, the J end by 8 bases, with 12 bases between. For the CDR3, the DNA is TGTGCCAGCAGTTTATTCTCTAGCTGGGATGAGCAGTTCTTC. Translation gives CASSLFSSWDEQFF.

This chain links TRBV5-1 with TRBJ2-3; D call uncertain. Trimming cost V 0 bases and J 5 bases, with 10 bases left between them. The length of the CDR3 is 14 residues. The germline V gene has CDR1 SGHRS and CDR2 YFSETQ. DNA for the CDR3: TGCGCCAGCAGCTTGGTAGTAGTCCAAGATACGCAGTATTTT. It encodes CASSLVVVQDTQYF.

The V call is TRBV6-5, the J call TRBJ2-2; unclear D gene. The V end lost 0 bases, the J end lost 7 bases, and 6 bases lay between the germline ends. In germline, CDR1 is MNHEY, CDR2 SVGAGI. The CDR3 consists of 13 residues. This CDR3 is CASSYSKIGELFF. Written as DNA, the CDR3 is TGTGCCAGCAGTTACTCGAAGATCGGGGAGCTGTTTTTT.

The CDR3 DNA sequence: TGTGCCAGCAGCCAAGGAGCGGGGAGACTCTACAATGAGCAGTTCTTC. Translating gives CASSQGAGRLYNEQFF. This rearrangement joins TRBV14 to TRBJ2-1; 7 positions agree with TRBD2. Germline-derived CDR1 and CDR2 are SGHDN and FVKESK. The trim removed 1 base at V and 3 bases at J, leaving 6 bases unmatched. This CDR3 contains 16 residues. The full variable domain, in which reference TRBV14 and TRBJ2-1 provide the parts outside the CDR3, is EAGVTQFPSHSVIEKGQTVTLRCDPISGHDNLYWYRRVMGKEIKFLLHFVKESKQDESGMPNNRFLAERTGGTYSTLKVQPAELEDSGVYFCASSQGAGRLYNEQFFGPGTRLTVL.

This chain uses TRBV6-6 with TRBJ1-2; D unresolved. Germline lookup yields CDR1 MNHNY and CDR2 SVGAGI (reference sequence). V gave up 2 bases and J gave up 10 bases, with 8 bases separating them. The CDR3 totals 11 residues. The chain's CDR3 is CASSYGRTYTF. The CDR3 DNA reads TGTGCCAGCAGTTACGGACGAACCTACACCTTC.

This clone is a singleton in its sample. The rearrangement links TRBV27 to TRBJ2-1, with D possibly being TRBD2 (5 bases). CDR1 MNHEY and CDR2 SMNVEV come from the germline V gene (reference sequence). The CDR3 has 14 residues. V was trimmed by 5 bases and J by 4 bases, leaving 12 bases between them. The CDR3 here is CASSPGSNYNEQFF. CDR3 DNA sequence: TGTGCCAGCAGTCCGGGATCCAATTACAATGAGCAGTTCTTC.

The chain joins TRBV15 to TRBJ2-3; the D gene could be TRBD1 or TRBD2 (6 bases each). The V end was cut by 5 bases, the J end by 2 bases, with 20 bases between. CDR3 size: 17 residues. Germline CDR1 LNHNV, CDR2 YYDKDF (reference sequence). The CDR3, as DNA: TGTGCCACCAGCTCAACAGAGGGGGAGGCTACCACAGATACGCAGTATTTT. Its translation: CATSSTEGEATTDTQYF.

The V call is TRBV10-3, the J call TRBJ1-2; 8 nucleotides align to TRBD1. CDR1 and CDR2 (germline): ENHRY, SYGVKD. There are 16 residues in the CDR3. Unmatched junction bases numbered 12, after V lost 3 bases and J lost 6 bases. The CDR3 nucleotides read TGTGCCATCAGTGATTTCGGAACAGGGGGTGATCATGGCTACACCTTC. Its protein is CAISDFGTGGDHGYTF.

In DNA form, the CDR3 reads TGCGCCAGCAGCCAAGATCCCGGACTAGAGACCGATACGCAGTATTTT. Amino acids: CASSQDPGLETDTQYF. The rearrangement joins TRBV4-1 to TRBJ2-3; TRBD2 agrees at 7 bases. V dropped 0 bases and J dropped 6; count of bases not matched to a gene: 9. Germline V gives CDR1 MGHRA, CDR2 YSYEKL. This CDR3 comprises 16 residues.

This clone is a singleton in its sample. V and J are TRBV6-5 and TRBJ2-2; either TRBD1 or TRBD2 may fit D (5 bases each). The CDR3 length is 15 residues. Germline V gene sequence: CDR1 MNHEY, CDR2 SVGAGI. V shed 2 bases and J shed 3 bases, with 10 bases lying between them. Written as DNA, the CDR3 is TGTGCCAGCAGTTACATGGGGACCCACACCGGGGAGCTGTTTTTT. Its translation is CASSYMGTHTGELFF.

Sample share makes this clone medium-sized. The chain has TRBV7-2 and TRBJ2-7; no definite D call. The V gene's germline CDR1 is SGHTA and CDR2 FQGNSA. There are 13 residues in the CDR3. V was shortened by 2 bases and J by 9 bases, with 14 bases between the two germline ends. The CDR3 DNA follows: TGTGCCAGCAGCTTACTACCGAAAACTGGGCAGTACTTC. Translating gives CASSLLPKTGQYF.

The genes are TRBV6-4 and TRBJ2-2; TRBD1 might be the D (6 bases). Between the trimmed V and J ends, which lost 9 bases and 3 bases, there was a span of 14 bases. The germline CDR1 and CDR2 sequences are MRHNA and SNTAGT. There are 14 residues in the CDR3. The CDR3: CASSRDTDTGELFF. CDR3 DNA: TGTGCCAGTAGCCGGGACACCGACACCGGGGAGCTGTTTTTT.

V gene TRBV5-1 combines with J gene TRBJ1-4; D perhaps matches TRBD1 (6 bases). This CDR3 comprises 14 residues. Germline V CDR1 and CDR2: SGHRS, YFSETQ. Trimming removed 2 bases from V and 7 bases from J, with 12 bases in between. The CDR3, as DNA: TGCGCCAGCAGCTTAATGGGGGCGGGTGAAAAACTGTTTTTT. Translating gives CASSLMGAGEKLFF. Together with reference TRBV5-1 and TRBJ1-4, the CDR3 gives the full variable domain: KAGVTQTPRYLIKTRGQQVTLSCSPISGHRSVSWYQQTPGQGLQFLFEYFSETQRNKGNFPGRFSGRQFSNSRSEMNVSTLELGDSALYLCASSLMGAGEKLFFGSGTQLSVL.